The rows below give T cell receptor beta chains drawn from one sample of a study of cytomegalovirus exposure and HLA in healthy donors. Libraries were prepared by immunoSEQ multiplex PCR; TCRdb keeps only in-frame clonotypes and omits some of them. The table includes approximately 160,000 clones, around 78% detected once. The sequenced sample consisted of PBMCs. These TCRs come from a man in his forties in good health and CMV-seronegative. The CDR3 runs from the conserved cysteine through the conserved F or W. A D gene is named only where the DNA matches it firmly. Part of the rows lack a size; the others show once, few, many or a class for expanded clones.

J gene	V gene	D gene	clone size	CDR3 DNA	CDR3 protein
TRBJ1-4	TRBV13	TRBD1	.	TGTGCCAGCAGCCTCGACAGGGGTGAAAAACTGTTTTTT	CASSLDRGEKLFF
TRBJ1-2	TRBV28	.	.	TGTGCCAGCAGTTTATTCGCCCGAGGGTTAGACGGCTACACCTTC	CASSLFARGLDGYTF
TRBJ2-1	TRBV28	TRBD2	.	TGTGCCAGCAGTTTGGTTGCGGGAGGAGAGGACAATGAGCAGTTCTTC	CASSLVAGGEDNEQFF
TRBJ1-6	TRBV6-5	TRBD1	.	TGTGCCAGCAGTCCGGGACAGGGGCAATCACCCCTCCACTTT	CASSPGQGQSPLHF
TRBJ2-3	TRBV2	.	.	TGTGCCAGCAGTGAAACGGTAGGGGTGGAGTATTTT	CASSETVGVEYF
TRBJ1-2	TRBV5-1	TRBD1	.	TGCGCCAGCAGCCCGGGACAGGGGGCTAACGGCTACACCTTC	CASSPGQGANGYTF
TRBJ1-4	TRBV5-1	TRBD1	.	TGCGCCAGCAGACAGGGGGCGAATGAAAAACTGTTTTTT	CASRQGANEKLFF
TRBJ2-3	TRBV28	TRBD2	.	TGTGCCACCACCCCCCCCGCTAGCGGGAGGGCCACAGATACGCAGTATTTT	CATTPPASGRATDTQYF
TRBJ2-7	TRBV27	.	.	TGTGCCAGCAGAATACTACAGGGCTCATTTGACGAGCAGTACTTC	CASRILQGSFDEQYF
TRBJ1-6	TRBV5-1	.	.	TGCGCCAGCAGCTTTCAGGGGACGGGCTATAATTCACCCCTCCACTTT	CASSFQGTGYNSPLHF
TRBJ2-4	TRBV10-3	.	.	TGTGCCATCAGTGAGTCGCCCCGAGGGTCGCCAGCCAAAAACAGTCAGTACTTC	CAISESPRGSPAKNSQYF
TRBJ2-3	TRBV11-2	TRBD2	.	TGTGCCAGCAGCTTTTCTCGGGTGGGACTAGCGGGAAGCACAGATACGCAGTATTTT	CASSFSRVGLAGSTDTQYF
TRBJ2-7	TRBV19	.	.	TGTGCCAGTAAAGGACGGGACTTCCCGGGGGAGCAGTACTTC	CASKGRDFPGEQYF
TRBJ2-3	TRBV29-1	TRBD2	once	TGCAGCGCCGGAAGGACTAGCGGGAATCCAGATACGCAGTATTTT	CSAGRTSGNPDTQYF
TRBJ1-2	TRBV13	TRBD1	.	TGTGCCAGCAGTTCTGGGACAGGGCGAAACTATGGCTACACCTTC	CASSSGTGRNYGYTF
TRBJ2-1	TRBV30	TRBD2	.	TGTGCCTGGAGCCCCACTAGCGGGAGAAGGAATGAGCAGTTCTTC	CAWSPTSGRRNEQFF
TRBJ2-3	TRBV19	.	.	TGTGCCAGTAGTATCCGGACTAATACGCAGTATTTT	CASSIRTNTQYF
TRBJ1-1	TRBV4-1	TRBD1	.	TGCGCCAGCAGCCCCGGGACAGGGGGCTTATTGAACACTGAAGCTTTCTTT	CASSPGTGGLLNTEAFF
TRBJ1-1	TRBV5-6	.	.	TGTGCCAGCAGCTTCAGGGTTTTCGGGAACACTGAAGCTTTCTTT	CASSFRVFGNTEAFF
TRBJ2-7	TRBV7-8	TRBD2	.	TGTGCCAGCAGCTCGCGACTAGCGGGAGCCCTAGAGATATCCTACGAGCAGTACTTC	CASSSRLAGALEISYEQYF
TRBJ2-5	TRBV5-1	.	.	TGCGCCAGCAACGCTCGAGGGGGCGGGGGGCCAGAGACCCAGTACTTC	CASNARGGGGPETQYF
TRBJ1-4	TRBV2	.	.	TGTGCCAGCGCAAAGGAACAGTTTTTAAATGAAAAACTGTTTTTT	CASAKEQFLNEKLFF
TRBJ2-1	TRBV5-1	.	.	TGCGCCAGCGGCTGGGGGGGCAGGTCAGTCAATGAGCAGTTCTTC	CASGWGGRSVNEQFF
TRBJ1-4	TRBV7-9	TRBD1	.	TGTTCCAGCAGCTCGGGACAGGGAAATGAAAAACTGTTTTTT	CSSSSGQGNEKLFF
TRBJ1-1	TRBV11-2	TRBD1	once	TGTGCCAGCAGCCTAAGGTGGACAGGGTCGCGGGAGAACACTGAAGCTTTCTTT	CASSLRWTGSRENTEAFF
TRBJ2-3	TRBV9	.	once	TGTGCCAGCAGTACGGACAGCTACACAGATACGCAGTATTTT	CASSTDSYTDTQYF